What follows are 14 T cell receptor beta chains derived from one specimen sequenced in a study of cytomegalovirus exposure and HLA in healthy donors. This table comes from immunoSEQ multiplex PCR, and its TCRdb copy is limited to in-frame clones, with some not included. Among 110,000 or so clones listed, roughly nine tenths were seen once. Sample: PBMCs. These TCRs come from a young man in good health and CMV-seropositive.

The chain uses TRBV15 and TRBJ2-1; 9 nucleotides line up with TRBD1. Germline assignment: CDR1 LNHNV and CDR2 YYDKDF (reference sequence). The CDR3 has 14 residues. Losses at the gene ends were 5 bases for V and 8 bases for J; bases not matched to a gene: 7. DNA for the CDR3: TGTGCCACCAGCGGGGGGACAGGGAAGGATGAGCAGTTCTTC. Protein product: CATSGGTGKDEQFF. The whole variable domain, remainder taken from reference TRBV15 and TRBJ2-1, is DAMVIQNPRYQVTQFGKPVTLSCSQTLNHNVMYWYQQKSSQAPKLLFHYYDKDFNNEADTPDNFQSRRPNTSFCFLDIRSPGLGDTAMYLCATSGGTGKDEQFFGPGTRLTVL.

This clone was seen a handful of times. The chain is built from TRBV9 and TRBJ2-1, with D perhaps TRBD2 (6 bases). The germline CDR1 and CDR2 sequences are SGDLS and YYNGEE. V was cut by 1 base and J by 5 bases, with 13 bases left in between. This CDR3 comprises 15 residues. This chain's CDR3 is CASSVSVAEHNEQFF. The CDR3 DNA is TGTGCCAGCAGCGTATCAGTAGCGGAGCACAATGAGCAGTTCTTC.

The rearrangement links TRBV28 to TRBJ1-1, with unresolved D. Trimming shortened V by 4 bases and J by 7 bases, and 10 bases separated the two germline ends. CDR1 is MDHEN and CDR2 is SYDVKM in the germline V gene. The CDR3 contains 12 residues. CDR3 bases: TGTGCCAGCAGTTCCTTACAGAGTGAAGCTTTCTTT. This codes for CASSSLQSEAFF.

V is TRBV4-3 and J is TRBJ2-3, with D possibly TRBD2 on 6 matching bases. Deletions cut 0 bases from V and 0 bases from J, with 13 bases between. The CDR3 contains 17 residues. The germline gives CDR1 LGHNA, CDR2 YSLEER. Here the CDR3 reads CASSQEAVGTSTDTQYF. The CDR3 DNA reads TGCGCCAGCAGCCAAGAGGCCGTAGGGACTAGCACAGATACGCAGTATTTT.

This sequence joins TRBV19 and TRBJ2-7; maybe TRBD1 (7 bases). Per germline, CDR1 LNHDA and CDR2 SQIVND (reference sequence). The CDR3 contains 15 residues. V was trimmed by 5 bases and J by 6 bases, leaving 20 bases between them. CDR3 protein: CASSAPTGRIGEQYF. The CDR3 nucleotides are TGTGCCAGTAGTGCGCCGACAGGGAGGATAGGCGAGCAGTACTTC.

V and J are TRBV6-5 and TRBJ2-4; 10 bases are shared with TRBD2. The CDR3 has 16 residues. CDR1 is MNHEY and CDR2 is SVGAGI in the germline V gene. The V and J ends lost 0 bases and 7 bases, in that order; junction bases with no gene match: 6. The CDR3 here is CASSYSLSGGMNIQYF. CDR3 DNA sequence: TGTGCCAGCAGTTACTCGCTTAGCGGGGGGATGAACATTCAGTACTTC.

The chain combines TRBV7-9 with TRBJ2-7, with D tentatively TRBD1 (6 bases). The CDR3 contains 14 residues. The germline gives CDR1 SEHNR, CDR2 FQNEAQ (reference sequence). The V end lost 5 bases, the J end lost 2 bases, and 13 bases lay between the germline ends. The CDR3 spells CASSQRDTPYEQYF. The CDR3 bases are TGTGCCAGCAGCCAGAGGGACACCCCCTACGAGCAGTACTTC.

This chain connects TRBV4-1 to TRBJ1-5, with D unclear. CDR3 length: 12 residues. CDR1 is MGHRA, CDR2 YSYEKL, per germline. With 0 bases removed from V and 8 bases from J, the gap between germline ends came to 5 bases. This CDR3 is CASSQDREPQHF. The CDR3 DNA reads TGCGCCAGCAGCCAAGATCGAGAGCCCCAGCATTTT.

J is TRBJ1-3 and V is TRBV2; TRBD1 matches at 7 bases. The germline CDR1 and CDR2 sequences are SNHLY and FYNNEI. J gave up 2 bases and V 8 bases, and 6 bases lay outside the gene matches. The CDR3 sequence is 14 residues long. The CDR3 protein is CASRQGSAGNTIYF. In DNA form, the CDR3 reads TGTGCCAGCCGACAGGGATCGGCTGGAAACACCATATATTTT.

The chain is built from TRBV28 and TRBJ2-7; tentative D call: TRBD2 (5 bases). The germline V gene has CDR1 MDHEN and CDR2 SYDVKM. The V end was cut by 3 bases, the J end by 1 base, with 7 bases between. The CDR3 contains 13 residues. The CDR3: CASSFGSSYEQYF. Written as DNA, the CDR3 is TGTGCCAGCAGTTTTGGGAGTTCCTACGAGCAGTACTTC.

This clone came up a few times. The genes are TRBV6-1 and TRBJ1-5; TRBD1 matches at 11 bases. Germline V CDR1 and CDR2: MNHNS, SASEGT. V lost 7 bases to trimming and J lost 1 base; unmatched junction nucleotides: 3. CDR3 length: 15 residues. The CDR3 sequence is CASMGTGGSNQPQHF. The CDR3, as DNA: TGTGCCAGCATGGGGACAGGGGGGAGCAATCAGCCCCAGCATTTT.

This clone occurred a few times. This chain uses TRBV6-1 with TRBJ1-2, with 8 bases fitting TRBD1. The trim removed 2 bases at V and 4 bases at J, leaving 15 bases unmatched. The length of the CDR3 is 18 residues. From germline, CDR1 is MNHNS and CDR2 SASEGT. CDR3 nucleotides: TGTGCCAGCAGTGAACCTGGACAGGGAGAGTCAGGAGTCTATGGCTACACCTTC. Its protein product is CASSEPGQGESGVYGYTF.

The chain combines TRBV29-1 with TRBJ2-3; D perhaps matches TRBD2 (5 bases). The CDR3 runs to 13 residues. The V gene lost 7 bases and the J gene lost 1 base, with 12 bases spanning the gap. Germline-derived CDR1 and CDR2 are SQVTM and ANQGSEA. Here the CDR3 reads CSAFGRGTDTQYF. CDR3 nucleotide sequence: TGCAGCGCCTTTGGGCGGGGCACAGATACGCAGTATTTT.

This chain joins TRBV7-9 and TRBJ2-7; D might be TRBD1 (6 bases). The V end was cut by 3 bases, the J end by 0 bases, with 12 bases between. This CDR3 is 15 amino acids long. Germline values: CDR1 SEHNR, CDR2 FQNEAQ (reference sequence). The CDR3 loop reads CASSFGGYSSYEQYF. In nucleotides, the CDR3 is TGTGCCAGCAGCTTTGGGGGCTACAGCTCCTACGAGCAGTACTTC. Filled out from reference TRBV7-9 and TRBJ2-7, the complete variable domain reads DTGVSQNPRHKITKRGQNVTFRCDPISEHNRLYWYRQTLGQGPEFLTYFQNEAQLEKSRLLSDRFSAERPKGSFSTLEIQRTEQGDSAMYLCASSFGGYSSYEQYFGPGTRLTVT.